These T cell receptor beta chains were read from a single sample in a study of CD8 T cells in ankylosing spondylitis. TCRdb used MiXCR to reprocess the 5' RACE reads, holding one entry per CDR3 protein. The sample includes 200,000 to 250,000 distinct CDR3 sequences, around 18% of them seen just once. Sequenced material: blood, either unsorted or a sorted T cell fraction (not recorded which). All receptors come from a male donor with ankylosing spondylitis. Each CDR3 is given with its conserved first and last residue. Each record gives: J gene, D gene, V gene, clone size, CDR3 protein, CDR3 DNA. The D gene is left open where the match is weak. For some rows the clone size is stated as once, few or many, or as a class when expanded; others skip it.

TRBJ1-4 | TRBD1 | TRBV7-6 | many | CASSSTGLNEKLFF | TGTGCCAGCAGCTCGACAGGGTTAAATGAAAAACTGTTTTTT
TRBJ2-2 | - | TRBV20-1 | - | CSATWGHPGELFF | TGCAGTGCAACTTGGGGGCACCCCGGGGAGCTGTTTTTT
TRBJ2-1 | - | TRBV15 | many | CATSKRGYNEQFF | TGTGCCACCAGCAAAAGGGGTTACAATGAGCAGTTCTTC
TRBJ2-7 | TRBD1 | TRBV5-1 | - | CASSPLTGGDYEQYF | TGCGCCAGCAGCCCTCTGACAGGGGGGGACTACGAGCAGTACTTC
TRBJ2-3 | - | TRBV7-2 | - | CASSPDLRGTQYF | TGTGCCAGCAGCCCCGACCTCAGGGGTACGCAGTATTTT
TRBJ2-3 | - | TRBV4-3 | - | CASSQGSAGSGEADTQYF | TGCGCCAGCAGCCAAGGTTCCGCGGGTAGCGGAGAGGCAGATACGCAGTATTTT
TRBJ1-3 | - | TRBV12-3/TRBV12-4 | many | CASTSSGNTIYF | TGTGCCAGCACCTCTTCTGGAAACACCATATATTTT
TRBJ2-2 | - | TRBV3-1 | once | CASSQWGQTTGELFF | TGTGCCAGCAGCCAATGGGGACAAACCACCGGGGAGCTGTTTTTT
TRBJ1-1 | TRBD1 | TRBV4-1 | - | CASSGGNRGSTEAFF | TGCGCCAGCAGCGGGGGGAACAGGGGAAGCACTGAAGCTTTCTTT
TRBJ1-2 | TRBD1 | TRBV12-3/TRBV12-4 | few | CASSLDRGPNYGYTF | TGTGCCAGCAGTTTGGACAGGGGGCCCAACTATGGCTACACCTTC
TRBJ2-5 | - | TRBV12-3/TRBV12-4 | - | CASSPPGAAQETQYF | TGTGCCAGCAGTCCCCCAGGAGCCGCCCAAGAGACCCAGTACTTC
TRBJ2-3 | TRBD1 | TRBV30 | few | CACRGDSRFTDTQYF | TGTGCCTGTCGAGGGGACAGCCGATTCACAGATACGCAGTATTTT
TRBJ2-1 | - | TRBV20-1 | - | CSASNGNNEQFF | TGCAGTGCTAGTAACGGAAACAATGAGCAGTTCTTC
TRBJ1-2 | - | TRBV6-1 | few | CASSQLEGVHGYTF | TGTGCCAGCAGTCAATTGGAGGGGGTTCATGGCTACACCTTC
TRBJ2-7 | TRBD2 | TRBV4-2 | - | CASSQALAGAYEQYF | TGTGCCAGCAGCCAAGCCCTAGCGGGAGCCTACGAGCAGTACTTC
TRBJ2-1 | TRBD2 | TRBV7-9 | - | CASKKPGLAGNEQFF | TGTGCCAGCAAGAAACCGGGACTAGCGGGCAATGAGCAGTTCTTC
TRBJ1-2 | - | TRBV12-3/TRBV12-4 | few | CASNTGTTRYGYTF | TGTGCCAGCAATACCGGGACAACCCGCTATGGCTACACCTTC
TRBJ2-3 | - | TRBV12-3/TRBV12-4 | many | CASSLGSTTDTQYF | TGTGCCAGCAGTTTGGGTAGTACCACAGATACGCAGTATTTT
TRBJ2-4 | - | TRBV5-1 | few | CASSLVPGDIQYF | TGCGCCAGCAGCTTGGTCCCAGGGGACATTCAGTACTTC
TRBJ2-7 | - | TRBV5-1 | - | CASSWTVAAEQYF | TGCGCCAGCAGCTGGACTGTCGCGGCCGAGCAGTACTTC
TRBJ2-1 | TRBD2 | TRBV12-3/TRBV12-4 | many | CASSFLLAGYEQFF | TGTGCCAGCAGTTTTCTGCTAGCGGGATATGAGCAGTTCTTC
TRBJ1-1 | - | TRBV11-2 | - | CASSLELGQAEAFF | TGTGCCAGCAGCTTAGAGTTGGGGCAGGCGGAAGCTTTCTTT
TRBJ1-1 | TRBD1 | TRBV10-3 | - | CAIRDSGTGVITEAFF | TGTGCCATCAGAGACTCCGGGACAGGGGTTATCACTGAAGCTTTCTTT
TRBJ2-7 | - | TRBV4-3 | many | CASSQDRQGSYEQYF | TGCGCCAGCAGCCAAGATCGGCAGGGCTCCTACGAGCAGTACTTC
TRBJ1-2 | - | TRBV12-3/TRBV12-4 | few | CASSLGGEDGYTF | TGTGCCAGCAGTTTAGGTGGGGAGGATGGCTACACCTTC
TRBJ2-6 | - | TRBV7-9 | - | CASSLTIQAGANVLTF | TGTGCCAGCAGCTTAACAATTCAGGCTGGGGCCAACGTCCTGACTTTC
TRBJ2-5 | TRBD1 | TRBV7-9 | few | CASSLGQGLQETQYF | TGTGCCAGCAGCTTGGGACAGGGGCTACAAGAGACCCAGTACTTC
TRBJ1-1 | - | TRBV27 | - | CASSLVRVYTEAFF | TGTGCCAGCAGTTTAGTCCGAGTGTACACTGAAGCTTTCTTT
TRBJ2-3 | - | TRBV4-1 | few | CASSQDGTGAGVADTQYF | TGCGCCAGCAGCCAAGATGGTACAGGGGCGGGGGTGGCAGATACGCAGTATTTT
TRBJ2-3 | TRBD1 | TRBV6-1 | - | CASRGQGALTDTQYF | TGTGCCAGCAGGGGACAGGGGGCTCTGACAGATACGCAGTATTTT
TRBJ1-6 | - | TRBV11-2 | - | CASSHGGLDSPLHF | TGTGCCAGCAGTCACGGGGGGCTTGATTCACCCCTCCACTTT
TRBJ1-1 | - | TRBV4-1 | - | CASSQAREAFF | TGCGCCAGCAGCCAAGCCCGTGAAGCTTTCTTT
TRBJ2-2 | TRBD1 | TRBV5-1 | - | CASSLRQGVRANTGELFF | TGCGCCAGCAGCTTGCGTCAGGGGGTTAGGGCGAACACCGGGGAGCTGTTTTTT
TRBJ2-2 | - | TRBV5-1 | many | CASSLALVGATGELFF | TGCGCCAGCAGCTTGGCCCTGGTAGGAGCCACCGGGGAGCTGTTTTTT
TRBJ1-5 | TRBD1 | TRBV2 | - | CASSERTGDSQPQHF | TGTGCCAGCAGTGAAAGGACAGGGGACAGTCAGCCCCAGCATTTT
TRBJ2-2 | - | TRBV12-3/TRBV12-4 | few | CASSSPSPGVGELFF | TGTGCCAGCAGCTCCCCGAGCCCAGGGGTAGGGGAGCTGTTTTTT
TRBJ2-2 | TRBD1 | TRBV24-1 | few | CATSDPRTGDTGELFF | TGTGCCACCAGTGACCCTCGGACAGGGGACACCGGGGAGCTGTTTTTT
TRBJ2-3 | TRBD1 | TRBV30 | - | CAWSVQGPQDTQYF | TGTGCCTGGAGTGTACAGGGGCCTCAAGATACGCAGTATTTT
TRBJ2-3 | - | TRBV29-1 | many | CSVGDIGDTQYF | TGCAGCGTTGGGGATATAGGAGATACGCAGTATTTT
TRBJ2-1 | TRBD2 | TRBV20-1 | - | CSARRLAGANEQFF | TGCAGTGCTAGAAGGCTAGCGGGTGCGAATGAGCAGTTCTTC
TRBJ2-1 | TRBD2 | TRBV24-1 | few | CATSDRLAGKQSYNEQFF | TGTGCCACCAGTGACCGACTAGCGGGAAAGCAATCCTACAATGAGCAGTTCTTC
TRBJ1-3 | - | TRBV7-9 | - | CASSLVEQGSGNTIYF | TGTGCCAGCAGCTTAGTTGAACAAGGCTCTGGAAACACCATATATTTT
TRBJ1-2 | - | TRBV10-2 | - | CASSESWTDGYTF | TGCGCCAGCAGTGAGTCTTGGACGGATGGCTACACCTTC
TRBJ2-7 | - | TRBV12-3/TRBV12-4 | many | CASSLFGGYEQYF | TGTGCCAGCAGTTTATTCGGCGGATACGAGCAGTACTTC
TRBJ2-7 | - | TRBV19 | - | CASSSGTPPYEQYF | TGTGCCAGTAGTAGCGGGACCCCTCCTTACGAGCAGTACTTC
TRBJ2-1 | - | TRBV14 | - | CASSQRTAYNEQFF | TGTGCCAGCAGCCAAAGAACGGCCTACAATGAGCAGTTCTTC
TRBJ2-5 | - | TRBV15 | - | CATSRDVRLGETQYF | TGTGCCACCAGCAGAGATGTAAGGCTAGGGGAGACCCAGTACTTC
TRBJ2-1 | - | TRBV7-7 | - | CASSLGLPGDNEQFF | TGTGCTAGCAGCTTAGGTTTGCCAGGGGACAATGAGCAGTTCTTC
TRBJ2-1 | - | TRBV11-1 | - | CASSPPRGVVVDEQFF | TGTGCCAGCAGCCCTCCGAGGGGGGTCGTGGTGGATGAGCAGTTCTTC
TRBJ2-7 | - | TRBV11-2 | few | CASSREQGTYEQYF | TGTGCCAGCAGCCGGGAACAGGGTACTTACGAGCAGTACTTC
TRBJ2-1 | - | TRBV27 | few | CASSLYGVSYNEQFF | TGTGCCAGCAGTTTATATGGGGTATCCTACAATGAGCAGTTCTTC
TRBJ2-2 | TRBD1 | TRBV20-1 | few | CSAGPGQHPWNTGELFF | TGCAGTGCTGGCCCGGGACAGCACCCCTGGAACACCGGGGAGCTGTTTTTT
TRBJ2-3 | - | TRBV4-1 | - | CASSQDEDTQYF | TGCGCCAGCAGCCAAGATGAAGATACGCAGTATTTT
TRBJ2-1 | TRBD2 | TRBV15 | few | CATSRSPGGTLTINEQFF | TGTGCCACCAGCAGATCCCCCGGGGGGACGTTAACCATCAATGAGCAGTTCTTC
TRBJ2-7 | - | TRBV7-9 | - | CASSNLLAASSYEQYF | TGTGCCAGCAGTAACCTACTGGCAGCCAGCTCCTACGAGCAGTACTTC
TRBJ2-6 | TRBD1 | TRBV4-1 | - | CASSQGTGETNVLTF | TGCGCCAGCAGCCAGGGGACAGGGGAAACCAACGTCCTGACTTTC
TRBJ2-5 | TRBD1 | TRBV5-8 | - | CASSWGTGGSETQYF | TGTGCCAGCAGCTGGGGGACAGGGGGCTCTGAGACCCAGTACTTC
TRBJ1-6 | - | TRBV12-3/TRBV12-4 | few | CASSLSGNNSPLHF | TGTGCCAGCAGTTTGTCAGGGAATAATTCACCCCTCCACTTT
TRBJ1-1 | - | TRBV28 | - | CASSRRNTEAFF | TGTGCCAGCAGTCGCAGGAACACTGAAGCTTTCTTT